This TCR beta chain was retrieved from a study of cytotoxic CD8 clonotypes in ibrutinib-treated CLL. The CDR3 loop spans 14 amino acids. Germline values: CDR1 SGHTA, CDR2 FQGTGA. V lost 5 bases, J lost 0 bases, and 8 bases lay in between. This table comes from immunoSEQ multiplex PCR, and its TCRdb copy is limited to in-frame clones, with some not included. Here the sample spans about 140,000 clones, around 82% being singletons. This clone appeared once. This receptor was obtained from a human donor with chronic lymphocytic leukemia. V usage is TRBV7-3 and J usage is TRBJ1-5; a possible D gene is TRBD1 (5 bases). The sample was PBMCs, taken after 36 months of ibrutinib treatment. This CDR3 is CASSLGDSNQPQHF. The CDR3 coding sequence is TGTGCCAGCAGCCTAGGGGATAGCAATCAGCCCCAGCATTTT.